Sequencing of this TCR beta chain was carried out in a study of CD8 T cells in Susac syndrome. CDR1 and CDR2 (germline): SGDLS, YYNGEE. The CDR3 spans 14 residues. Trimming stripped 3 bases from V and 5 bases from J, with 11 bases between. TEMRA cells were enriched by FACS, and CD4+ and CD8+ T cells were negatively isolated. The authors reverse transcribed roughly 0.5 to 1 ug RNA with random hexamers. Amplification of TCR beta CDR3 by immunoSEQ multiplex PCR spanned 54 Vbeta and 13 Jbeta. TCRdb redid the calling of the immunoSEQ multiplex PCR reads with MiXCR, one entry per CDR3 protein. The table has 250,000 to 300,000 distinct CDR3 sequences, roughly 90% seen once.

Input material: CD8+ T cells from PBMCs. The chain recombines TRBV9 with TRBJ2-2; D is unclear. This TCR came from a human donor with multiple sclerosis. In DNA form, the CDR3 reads TGTGCCAGCAGCGCCCCTATATCTACCGGGGAGCTGTTTTTT. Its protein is CASSAPISTGELFF.